One sample yielded the 21 T cell receptor beta chains listed below, sequenced in a study of CD8+ T cells in alopecia areata (dated 2018 in TCRdb). Receptor amplification or capture employed the immunoSEQ multiplex PCR assay. RNA was extracted from all samples and reverse transcribed into cDNA as template for TCR sequencing. The source is immuneACCESS, and TCRdb retained only in-frame sequences with V and J called. Part of the clones is not carried over; for the studies checked, unresolved V genes explain less than half of this, and the remainder is unexplained. Here the sample has hundreds of thousands of clones; 60% occur a single time. The ten biggest clones cover roughly 0.88% of the sample. The treatment or condition label, as the study defines it: oral pan-JAK inhibitor, 5-10 mg twice daily. Sequenced material: CD4+ T cells sorted from blood, taken at week 52, from a patient treated with tofacitinib. These receptors all come from a human donor with alopecia areata.

The chain couples TRBV5-1 to TRBJ2-7; TRBD1 is a possible D gene (6 bases). The CDR3 is 15 amino acids. Germline assignment: CDR1 SGHRS and CDR2 YFSETQ. Trimming stripped 3 bases from V and 0 bases from J, with 13 bases between. The CDR3 bases are TGCGCCAGCAGCTCGCAGGGGCCCAGCTCCTACGAGCAGTACTTC. It translates to CASSSQGPSSYEQYF.

The V and J genes are TRBV7-2 and TRBJ2-7, with 9 bases fitting TRBD1. Germline CDR1 and CDR2: SGHTA and FQGNSA. The trim removed 2 bases at V and 4 bases at J, leaving 6 bases unmatched. There are 15 residues in the CDR3. The CDR3 here is CASSLSFGQGYEQYF. The CDR3 DNA reads TGTGCCAGCAGCTTAAGCTTCGGACAGGGGTACGAGCAGTACTTC.

The chain carries TRBV11-2 and TRBJ2-3; D is possibly TRBD2 (5 bases). Germline loops: CDR1 SGHAT, CDR2 FQNNGV. The CDR3 covers 14 residues. The V and J ends lost 8 bases and 2 bases respectively, with 14 bases between them. The CDR3, as DNA: TGTGCCAGCGTTCCACGGGGTTCCACAGATACGCAGTATTTT. This codes for CASVPRGSTDTQYF.

This chain connects TRBV18 to TRBJ2-3, with D perhaps matching TRBD1 (6 bases). The CDR3 has 14 amino acids. V lost 3 bases and J 5 bases, leaving 12 bases between the germline ends. CDR1 and CDR2 (germline): KGHSH, LQKENI. The CDR3 DNA sequence: TGTGCCAGCTCACCCCCAGGGGCTGGAGATACGCAGTATTTT. Translating it yields CASSPPGAGDTQYF.

The chain uses TRBV7-6 and TRBJ1-5; D unresolved. This CDR3 contains 14 residues. Germline lookup yields CDR1 SGHVS and CDR2 FNYEAQ. The germline V and J ends were trimmed by 0 bases and 1 base, with 4 bases remaining between them. CDR3 residues: CASSLAGSNQPQHF. For the CDR3, the DNA is TGTGCCAGCAGCTTAGCTGGGAGCAATCAGCCCCAGCATTTT.

The chain carries TRBV5-6 and TRBJ1-5; unclear D gene. V gave up 0 bases and J gave up 7 bases, with 14 bases separating them. The V gene's germline CDR1 is SGHDT and CDR2 YYEEEE. The CDR3 contains 15 residues. This CDR3 reads CASSLEGRGTQPQHF. The CDR3 nucleotides are TGTGCCAGCAGCTTGGAAGGCCGGGGAACCCAGCCCCAGCATTTT.

This clone was seen a few times. The CDR3 bases are TGCGCCAGCAGTCAAGAGTTACAGGGGGCTGACTATGGCTACACCTTC. Amino acid sequence: CASSQELQGADYGYTF. The rearrangement uses TRBV23-1 and TRBJ1-2; 9 bases align to TRBD1. TRBV23-1 is annotated as an ORF whose role is uncertain. V lost 2 bases and J lost 3; bases outside the gene matches: 7. There are 16 residues in the CDR3.

The genes are TRBV4-3 and TRBJ2-3, with 11 bases matching TRBD2. Per the germline V gene, CDR1 is LGHNA and CDR2 is YSLEER. The CDR3 runs to 19 residues. Trimming at V came to 4 bases and at J to 3 bases, leaving 15 bases not matched to a gene. The CDR3, as DNA: TGCGCCAGCAGCCTTTGGCAGCTAGCGGGGGGCGGTAGTACAGATACGCAGTATTTT. Translated: CASSLWQLAGGGSTDTQYF.

This chain joins TRBV4-1 and TRBJ1-6; maybe TRBD1 (5 bases). Germline CDR1 is MGHRA and CDR2 is YSYEKL. The CDR3 has 15 amino acids. Trimming shortened V by 0 bases and J by 8 bases, and 11 bases separated the two germline ends. As DNA, the CDR3 is TGCGCCAGCAGCCAAGAGGGGGATAGGTATTCACCCCTCCACTTT. It specifies CASSQEGDRYSPLHF.

V is TRBV30 and J is TRBJ2-7; TRBD1 agrees at 7 bases. This CDR3 contains 12 residues. Losses at the gene ends were 4 bases for V and 5 bases for J; bases not matched to a gene: 5. Germline V gives CDR1 GTSNPN, CDR2 SVGIG (reference sequence). DNA of the CDR3: TGTGCCTGGACCCGGGACAGCCACGAGCAGTACTTC. Its protein product is CAWTRDSHEQYF.

This chain connects TRBV6-1 to TRBJ2-5; the match to TRBD1 covers 8 bases. The CDR3 spans 15 residues. The trim removed 5 bases at V and 5 bases at J, leaving 10 bases unmatched. CDR1 is MNHNS, CDR2 SASEGT, per germline. CDR3 loop: CASSTLAGGMETQYF. CDR3 bases: TGTGCCAGCAGTACCCTCGCAGGGGGCATGGAGACCCAGTACTTC.

This CDR3 reads CSARRLVDQFF. In nucleotides, the CDR3 is TGCAGTGCTCGTCGACTAGTCGACCAGTTCTTC. V and J are TRBV20-1 and TRBJ2-1, with D maybe TRBD2 (6 bases). This CDR3 is built from 11 residues. CDR1 is DFQATT, CDR2 SNEGSKA, per germline (reference sequence). V was clipped by 5 bases and J by 13 bases, with 15 bases between them.

This clone occurred a few times. CDR3: CAISSLAGGSTDTQYF. CDR3 nucleotides: TGTGCCATCAGTTCCCTAGCGGGGGGTAGCACAGATACGCAGTATTTT. V is TRBV10-3 and J is TRBJ2-3; 11 bases are a match to TRBD2. The CDR3 runs 16 residues. The ends lost 5 bases at V and 0 bases at J; junction bases unmatched: 4. Germline V gene lookup returns CDR1 ENHRY and CDR2 SYGVKD.

This chain links TRBV30 with TRBJ2-2, with D tentatively TRBD1 or TRBD2 (5 bases each). V lost 5 bases to trimming and J lost 5 bases, with 15 bases between them. This CDR3 contains 14 residues. Germline V gene lookup returns CDR1 GTSNPN and CDR2 SVGIG (reference sequence). The CDR3 here is CAWLRGAQTGELFF. CDR3 bases: TGTGCCTGGCTACGGGGCGCACAGACCGGGGAGCTGTTTTTT.

The chain has TRBV30 and TRBJ1-1; D remains unclear. Germline V gene sequence: CDR1 GTSNPN, CDR2 SVGIG (reference sequence). The CDR3 consists of 12 residues. Trimming cost V 2 bases and J 3 bases, with 7 bases left between them. The CDR3 spells CAWSPGDTEAFF. CDR3 DNA: TGTGCCTGGAGTCCCGGGGACACTGAAGCTTTCTTT.

This chain connects TRBV25-1 to TRBJ2-1; 9 bases agree with TRBD2. V lost 3 bases to trimming and J lost 0 bases; unmatched junction nucleotides: 3. This CDR3 has 16 amino acids. The V gene's germline CDR1 is MGHDK and CDR2 SYGVNS. This CDR3 is CASSDYSGSSYNEQFF. The CDR3 coding sequence is TGTGCCAGCAGTGATTATAGCGGGAGCTCCTACAATGAGCAGTTCTTC.

The chain combines TRBV7-3 with TRBJ1-2, with 7 positions matching TRBD1. V was pared by 1 base and J by 8 bases, with 13 bases of the junction left unmatched. The CDR3 consists of 16 residues. Germline V gives CDR1 SGHTA, CDR2 FQGTGA. The CDR3 reads CASSLSGMVTGDGYTF. DNA of the CDR3: TGTGCCAGCAGCTTAAGCGGTATGGTAACAGGGGACGGCTACACCTTC. The full variable domain, rest sourced from reference TRBV7-3 and TRBJ1-2, is GAGVSQTPSNKVTEKGKYVELRCDPISGHTALYWYRQSLGQGPEFLIYFQGTGAADDSGLPNDRFFAVRPEGSVSTLKIQRTERGDSAVYLCASSLSGMVTGDGYTFGSGTRLTVV.

This sequence joins TRBV7-3 and TRBJ1-1; D not certain. Germline CDR1 is SGHTA and CDR2 is FQGTGA. Trimming took 2 bases from V and 0 from J, leaving 4 bases between them. The CDR3 consists of 13 residues. In nucleotides, the CDR3 is TGTGCCAGCAGCTTACTTATGAACACTGAAGCTTTCTTT. As protein: CASSLLMNTEAFF.

The V and J genes are TRBV7-9 and TRBJ1-2; D may be TRBD1 (6 bases). The germline V and J ends were trimmed by 3 bases and 4 bases, with 9 bases remaining between them. From germline, CDR1 is SEHNR and CDR2 FQNEAQ (reference sequence). CDR3 length equals 13 residues. CDR3 nucleotides: TGTGCCAGCAGCTTTAAGGACAGCTATGGCTACACCTTC. Residues: CASSFKDSYGYTF.

Regarding this clone: Germline and junction disagree at one end, which may indicate a read error. The chain employs TRBV30 and TRBJ2-4; D is perhaps TRBD2 (5 bases). CDR1 GTSNPN and CDR2 SVGIG come from the germline V gene (reference sequence). This CDR3 is built from 14 residues. The CDR3 DNA sequence: TGTGCCGGGAGCTTTCGACACCGCGGAAACATTCAGTACTTC. As protein: CAGSFRHRGNIQYF.

This clone was detected a few times. V usage is TRBV2 and J usage is TRBJ1-2; D uncertain. V shed 10 bases and J shed 4 bases, with 13 bases lying between them. There are 12 residues in the CDR3. Germline-derived CDR1 and CDR2 are SNHLY and FYNNEI. CDR3 region: CATMAGPYGYTF. CDR3 nucleotide sequence: TGTGCCACCATGGCTGGCCCCTATGGCTACACCTTC.